This T cell receptor beta chain was found in a study of blood T cell repertoires in COVID-19. Study-wide background: The analysed material was cDNA or gDNA that came from T cells, B-cell-depleted T cells, or PBMCs.

The CDR3 is made up of 18 amino acids. Germline lookup yields CDR1 LGHNA and CDR2 YNFKEQ. Trimming left V 6 bases short and J 3 bases short, with 25 bases between. This clone was seen just once. Sequencing was performed with immunoSEQ multiplex PCR; in TCRdb, only in-frame clones are kept and a portion is missing. The sample yields 150,000 to 200,000 clones, more than 75% seen once. The sample was PBMCs or T cells enriched from blood (not recorded which). The source of this sequence is a woman under 40 who had recovered from COVID-19. The chain combines TRBV4-2 with TRBJ2-3, with D tentatively TRBD2 (5 bases). DNA of the CDR3: TGTGCCAGCAGTTTGGGTGGGAGCACCTTCTTGAAGACAGATACGCAGTATTTT. As protein: CASSLGGSTFLKTDTQYF.